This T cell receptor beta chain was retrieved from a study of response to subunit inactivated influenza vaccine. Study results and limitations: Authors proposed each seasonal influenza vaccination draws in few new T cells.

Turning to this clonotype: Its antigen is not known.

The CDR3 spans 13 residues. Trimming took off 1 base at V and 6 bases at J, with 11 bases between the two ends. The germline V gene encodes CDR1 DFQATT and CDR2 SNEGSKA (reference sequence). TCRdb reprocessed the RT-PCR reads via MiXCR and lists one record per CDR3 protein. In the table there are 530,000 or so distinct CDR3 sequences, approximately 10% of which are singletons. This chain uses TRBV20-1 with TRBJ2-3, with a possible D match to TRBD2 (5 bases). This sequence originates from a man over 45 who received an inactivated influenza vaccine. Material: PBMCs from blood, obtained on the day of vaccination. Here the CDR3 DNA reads TGCAGTGCTAGAGGACGGCCGGGGGATACGCAGTATTTT. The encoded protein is CSARGRPGDTQYF.